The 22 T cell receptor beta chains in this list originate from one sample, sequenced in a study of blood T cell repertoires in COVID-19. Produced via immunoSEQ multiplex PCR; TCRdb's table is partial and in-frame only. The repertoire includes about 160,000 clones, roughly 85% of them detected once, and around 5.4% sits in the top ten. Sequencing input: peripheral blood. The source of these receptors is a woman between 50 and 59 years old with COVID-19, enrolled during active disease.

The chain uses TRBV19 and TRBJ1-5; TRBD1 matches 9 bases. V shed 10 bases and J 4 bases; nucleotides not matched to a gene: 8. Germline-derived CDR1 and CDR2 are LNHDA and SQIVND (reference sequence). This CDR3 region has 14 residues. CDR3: CATAGQGGNQPQHF. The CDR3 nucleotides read TGTGCCACCGCGGGACAGGGAGGGAATCAGCCCCAGCATTTT.

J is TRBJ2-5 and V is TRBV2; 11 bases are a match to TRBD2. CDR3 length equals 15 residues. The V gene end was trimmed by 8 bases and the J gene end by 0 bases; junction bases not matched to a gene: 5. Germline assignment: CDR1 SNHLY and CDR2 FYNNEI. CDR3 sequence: CASSTSGGNQETQYF. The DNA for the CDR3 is TGTGCCAGCTCAACTAGCGGGGGTAACCAAGAGACCCAGTACTTC.

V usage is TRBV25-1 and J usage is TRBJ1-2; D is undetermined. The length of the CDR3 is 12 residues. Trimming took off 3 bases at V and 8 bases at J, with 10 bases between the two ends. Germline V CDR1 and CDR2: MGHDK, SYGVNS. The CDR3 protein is CASSDWPMGYTF. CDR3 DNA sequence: TGTGCCAGCAGTGATTGGCCCATGGGCTACACCTTC.

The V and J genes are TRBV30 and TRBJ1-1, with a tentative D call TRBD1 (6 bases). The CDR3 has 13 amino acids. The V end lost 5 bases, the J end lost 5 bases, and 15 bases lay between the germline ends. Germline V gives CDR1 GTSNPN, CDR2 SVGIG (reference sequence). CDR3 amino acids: CAWSWGGGTEAFF. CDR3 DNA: TGTGCCTGGTCCTGGGGGGGCGGAACTGAAGCTTTCTTT.

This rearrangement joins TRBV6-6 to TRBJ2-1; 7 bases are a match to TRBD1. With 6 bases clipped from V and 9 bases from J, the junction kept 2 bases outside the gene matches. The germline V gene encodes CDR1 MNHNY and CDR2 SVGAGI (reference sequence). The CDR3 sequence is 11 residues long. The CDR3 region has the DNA TGTGCCAGCAGAGGGGGCGCTGAGCAGTTCTTC. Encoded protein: CASRGGAEQFF.

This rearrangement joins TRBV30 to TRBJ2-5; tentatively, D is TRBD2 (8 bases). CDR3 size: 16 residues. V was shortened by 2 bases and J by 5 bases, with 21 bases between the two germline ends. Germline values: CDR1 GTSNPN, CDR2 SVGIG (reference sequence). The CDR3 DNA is TGTGCCTGGAGTAAAGGACAGGCGCGGGGGGTGGAGACCCAGTACTTC. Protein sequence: CAWSKGQARGVETQYF.

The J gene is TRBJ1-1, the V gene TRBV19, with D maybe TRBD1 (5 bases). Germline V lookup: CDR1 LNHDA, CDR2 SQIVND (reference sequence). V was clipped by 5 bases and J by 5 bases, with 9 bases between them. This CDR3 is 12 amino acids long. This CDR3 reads CASSFGGTEAFF. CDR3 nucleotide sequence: TGTGCCAGTAGTTTCGGGGGGACTGAAGCTTTCTTT. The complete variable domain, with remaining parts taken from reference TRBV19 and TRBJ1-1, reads DGGITQSPKYLFRKEGQNVTLSCEQNLNHDAMYWYRQDPGQGLRLIYYSQIVNDFQKGDIAEGYSVSREKKESFPLTVTSAQKNPTAFYLCASSFGGTEAFFGQGTRLTVV.

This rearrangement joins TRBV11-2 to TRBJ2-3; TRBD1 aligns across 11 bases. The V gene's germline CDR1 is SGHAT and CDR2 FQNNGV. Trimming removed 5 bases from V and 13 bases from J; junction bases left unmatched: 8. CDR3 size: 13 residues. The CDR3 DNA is TGTGCCAGCAGCACGATGGACAGGGGGCTTGAGTATTTT. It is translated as CASSTMDRGLEYF.

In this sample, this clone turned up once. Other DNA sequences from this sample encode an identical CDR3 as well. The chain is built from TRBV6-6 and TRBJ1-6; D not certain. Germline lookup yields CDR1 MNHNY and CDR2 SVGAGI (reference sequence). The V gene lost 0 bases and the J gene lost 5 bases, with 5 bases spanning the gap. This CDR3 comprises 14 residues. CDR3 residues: CASSYSEDNSPLHF. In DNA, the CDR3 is TGTGCCAGCAGTTACTCCGAGGATAATTCACCCCTCCACTTT.

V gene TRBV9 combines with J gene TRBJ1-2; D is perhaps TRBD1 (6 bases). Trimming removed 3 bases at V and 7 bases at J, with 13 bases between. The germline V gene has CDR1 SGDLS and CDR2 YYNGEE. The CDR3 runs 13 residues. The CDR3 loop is CASSALQGFGYTF. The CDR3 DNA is TGTGCCAGCAGCGCGCTACAGGGTTTTGGCTACACCTTC.

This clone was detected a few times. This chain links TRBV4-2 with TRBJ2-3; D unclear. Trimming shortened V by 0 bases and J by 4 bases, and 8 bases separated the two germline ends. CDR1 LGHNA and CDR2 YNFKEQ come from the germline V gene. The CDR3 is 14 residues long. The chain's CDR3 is CASSQERSADTQYF. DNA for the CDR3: TGTGCCAGCAGCCAAGAGAGGAGCGCAGATACGCAGTATTTT.

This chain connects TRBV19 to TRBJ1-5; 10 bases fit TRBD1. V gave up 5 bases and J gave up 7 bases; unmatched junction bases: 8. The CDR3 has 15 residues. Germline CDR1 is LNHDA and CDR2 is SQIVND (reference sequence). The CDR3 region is CASSATGGSGQPQHF. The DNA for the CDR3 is TGTGCCAGTAGTGCGACAGGGGGCTCGGGACAGCCCCAGCATTTT.

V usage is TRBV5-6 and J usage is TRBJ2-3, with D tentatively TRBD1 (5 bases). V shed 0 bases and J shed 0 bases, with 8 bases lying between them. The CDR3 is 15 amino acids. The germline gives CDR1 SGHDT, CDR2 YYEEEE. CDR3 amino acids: CASSLVWTSTDTQYF. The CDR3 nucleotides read TGTGCCAGCAGCTTGGTTTGGACAAGCACAGATACGCAGTATTTT.

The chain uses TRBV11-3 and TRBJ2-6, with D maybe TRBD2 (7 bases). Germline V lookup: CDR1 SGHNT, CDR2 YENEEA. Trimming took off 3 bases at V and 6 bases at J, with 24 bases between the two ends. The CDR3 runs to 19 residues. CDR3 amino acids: CASSFIRKGGTLKANVLTF. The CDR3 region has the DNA TGTGCCAGCAGCTTTATCCGTAAGGGGGGGACTCTGAAGGCCAACGTCCTGACTTTC.

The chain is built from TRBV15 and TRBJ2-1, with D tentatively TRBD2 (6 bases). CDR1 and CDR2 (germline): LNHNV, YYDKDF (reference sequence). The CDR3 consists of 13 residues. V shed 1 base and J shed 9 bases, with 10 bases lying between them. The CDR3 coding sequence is TGTGCCACCAGCAGAGGCCTGGGGGGTGAGCAGTTCTTC. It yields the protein CATSRGLGGEQFF.

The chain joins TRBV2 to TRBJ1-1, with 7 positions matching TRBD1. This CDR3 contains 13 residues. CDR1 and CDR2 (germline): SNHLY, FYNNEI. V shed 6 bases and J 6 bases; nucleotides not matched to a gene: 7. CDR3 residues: CASRVDRDAEAFF. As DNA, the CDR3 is TGTGCCAGCAGAGTAGACAGGGATGCTGAAGCTTTCTTT. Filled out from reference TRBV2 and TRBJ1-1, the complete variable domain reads EPEVTQTPSHQVTQMGQEVILRCVPISNHLYFYWYRQILGQKVEFLVSFYNNEISEKSEIFDDQFSVERPDGSNFTLKIRSTKLEDSAMYFCASRVDRDAEAFFGQGTRLTVV.

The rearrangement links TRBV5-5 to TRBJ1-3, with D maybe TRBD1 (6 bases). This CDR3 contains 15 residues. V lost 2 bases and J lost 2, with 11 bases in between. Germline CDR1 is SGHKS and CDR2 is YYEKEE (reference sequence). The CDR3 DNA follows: TGTGCCAGCAGCTTACAGGGCTTCACTGGAAACACCATATATTTT. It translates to CASSLQGFTGNTIYF.

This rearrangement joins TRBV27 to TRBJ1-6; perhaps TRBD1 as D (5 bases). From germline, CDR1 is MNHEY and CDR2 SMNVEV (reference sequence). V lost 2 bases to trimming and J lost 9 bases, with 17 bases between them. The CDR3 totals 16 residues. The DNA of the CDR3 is TGTGCCAGCAGTTTACTCGCTGGGGGGTCAGGTTCACCCCTCCACTTT. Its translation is CASSLLAGGSGSPLHF.

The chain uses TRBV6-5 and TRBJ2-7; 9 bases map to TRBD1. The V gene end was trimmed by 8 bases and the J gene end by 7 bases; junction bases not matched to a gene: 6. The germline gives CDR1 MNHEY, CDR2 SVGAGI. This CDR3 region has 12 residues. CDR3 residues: CASLQGAGEQYF. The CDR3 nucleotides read TGTGCCAGCCTACAGGGGGCAGGGGAGCAGTACTTC.

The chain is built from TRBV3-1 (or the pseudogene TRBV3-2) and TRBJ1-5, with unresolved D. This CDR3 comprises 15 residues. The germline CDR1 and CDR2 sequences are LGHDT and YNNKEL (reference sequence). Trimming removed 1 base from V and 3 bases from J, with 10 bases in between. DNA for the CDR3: TGTGCCAGCAGCCAAGGAGCAGGCCTCAATCAGCCCCAGCATTTT. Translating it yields CASSQGAGLNQPQHF.

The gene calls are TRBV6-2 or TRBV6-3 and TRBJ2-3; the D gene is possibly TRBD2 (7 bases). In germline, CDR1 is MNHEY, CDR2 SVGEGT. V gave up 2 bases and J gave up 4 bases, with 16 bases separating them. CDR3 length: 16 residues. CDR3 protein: CASSYRAGALADTQYF. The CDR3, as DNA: TGTGCCAGCAGTTACCGGGCGGGGGCCCTTGCAGATACGCAGTATTTT.

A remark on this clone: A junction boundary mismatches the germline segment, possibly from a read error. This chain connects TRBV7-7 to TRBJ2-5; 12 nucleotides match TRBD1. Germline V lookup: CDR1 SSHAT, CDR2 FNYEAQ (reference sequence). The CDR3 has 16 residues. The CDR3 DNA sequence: TGTGCTAGCAGCCCCCGGGGACAGGGGGCGTGGGAGACCCAGTACTTC. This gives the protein CASSPRGQGAWETQYF.